The clone carrying this TCR beta chain was detected only a few times. Its target is not known. Every bit of the isolated RNA underwent reverse transcription, so sequencing read expressed TCRB transcripts. Clones were read by immunoSEQ multiplex PCR, and TCRdb kept only the in-frame ones, dropping some. Here the sample spans fewer than 65,000 clones, about three fifths being singletons. This CDR3 has 14 residues. V was shortened by 10 bases and J by 6 bases, with 22 bases between the two germline ends. Germline V CDR1 and CDR2: ENHRY, SYGVKD. This sample is drawn from a study of beta chain features in type 1 diabetes. Study as a whole: Age, gender, cell numbers and subset yield matched between patients and controls. Sorted cells from all samples, numbering fewer than 120,000,000, were examined.

Study-wide results and limits: The naive, central memory and Treg TCRB repertoires showed an apparent similarity that was greater among patients than among healthy donors.

The V and J genes are TRBV10-3 and TRBJ2-7; D is possibly TRBD2 (6 bases). The sample was Tregs from blood. The clonotype comes from a woman younger than 30 in good health. The CDR3 here is CASSEASVSLEQYF. Written as DNA, the CDR3 is TGTGCCAGCTCGGAGGCTAGCGTCTCCCTCGAGCAGTACTTC.